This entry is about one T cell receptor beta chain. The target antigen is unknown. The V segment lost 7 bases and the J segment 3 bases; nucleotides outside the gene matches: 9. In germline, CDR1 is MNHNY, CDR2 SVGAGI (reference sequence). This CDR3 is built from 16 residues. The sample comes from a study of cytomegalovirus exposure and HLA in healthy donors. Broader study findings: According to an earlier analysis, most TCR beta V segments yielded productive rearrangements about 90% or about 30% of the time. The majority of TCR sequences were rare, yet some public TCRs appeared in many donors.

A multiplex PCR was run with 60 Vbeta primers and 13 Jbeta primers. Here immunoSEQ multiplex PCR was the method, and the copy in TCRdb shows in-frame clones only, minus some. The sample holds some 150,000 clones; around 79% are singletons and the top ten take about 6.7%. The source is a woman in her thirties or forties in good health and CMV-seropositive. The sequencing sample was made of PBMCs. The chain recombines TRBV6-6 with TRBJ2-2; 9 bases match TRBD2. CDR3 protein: CASTGVSGGHTGELFF. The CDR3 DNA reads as TGTGCCAGCACCGGAGTCAGCGGGGGGCACACCGGGGAGCTGTTTTTT.